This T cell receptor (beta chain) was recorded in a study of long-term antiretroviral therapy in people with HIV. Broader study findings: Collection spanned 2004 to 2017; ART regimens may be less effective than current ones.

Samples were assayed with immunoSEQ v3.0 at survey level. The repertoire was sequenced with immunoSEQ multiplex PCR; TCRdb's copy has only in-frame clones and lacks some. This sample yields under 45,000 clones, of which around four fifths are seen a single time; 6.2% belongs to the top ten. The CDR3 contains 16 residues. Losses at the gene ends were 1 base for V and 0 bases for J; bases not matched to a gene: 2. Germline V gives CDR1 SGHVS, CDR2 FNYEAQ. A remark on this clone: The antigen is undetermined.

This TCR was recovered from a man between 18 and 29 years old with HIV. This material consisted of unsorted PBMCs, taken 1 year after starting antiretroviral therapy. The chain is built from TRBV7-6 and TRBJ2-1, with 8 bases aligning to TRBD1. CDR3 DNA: TGTGCCAGCAGCTTAGGGACAGGGAGCTCCTACAATGAGCAGTTCTTC. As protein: CASSLGTGSSYNEQFF.